Below, 7 T cell receptor beta chains from the same sample are listed, as sequenced in a study of T cells in Graves' hyperthyroidism and ophthalmopathy. Authors of the study amplified TCR beta CDR3 regions from RNA transcripts. The study used the HTBI primer set for a first-round RT-PCR of the TCR CDR3. TCRdb ran MiXCR on the multiplex PCR reads and lists one entry per CDR3 protein. The sample has about 300,000 distinct CDR3 sequences; over 15% are singletons. Sequences were obtained from blood. These receptors all stem from a young man with Graves' hyperthyroidism.

This clonotype was seen repeatedly, ten times or more. The chain carries TRBV28 and TRBJ2-1, with D possibly being TRBD1 (6 bases). The CDR3 spans 13 residues. The germline CDR1 and CDR2 sequences are MDHEN and SYDVKM. Deletions cut 8 bases from V and 5 bases from J, with 13 bases between. CDR3 sequence: CASLMGANNEQFF. The CDR3 nucleotides are TGTGCCAGCCTCATGGGGGCCAACAATGAGCAGTTCTTC.

The chain combines TRBV20-1 with TRBJ2-3; TRBD2 matches 8 bases. This CDR3 region has 14 residues. V shed 7 bases, J shed 1 base, and the junction held 7 bases outside the gene matches. The germline V gene has CDR1 DFQATT and CDR2 SNEGSKA (reference sequence). DNA for the CDR3: TGCAGTGTTTTAGCGGGATACGGCACAGATACGCAGTATTTT. Encoded protein: CSVLAGYGTDTQYF.

This clonotype appeared a few times. The genes are TRBV7-3 and TRBJ2-1; 7 nucleotides align to TRBD2. After removal of 1 base from V and 6 bases from J, the junction contained 6 bases not matched to a gene. The germline V gene has CDR1 SGHTA and CDR2 FQGTGA. This CDR3 has 15 amino acids. CDR3 DNA: TGTGCCAGCAGCTTAATGGGCGGGAGCGGCAATGAGCAGTTCTTC. Protein: CASSLMGGSGNEQFF.

This clonotype was seen more than once but under ten times. The chain is built from TRBV6-1 and TRBJ1-2; D is uncertain. The CDR3 spans 12 residues. Germline CDR1 is MNHNS and CDR2 is SASEGT. Trimming pared 11 bases from V and 4 bases from J, leaving 14 bases between. The CDR3 coding sequence is TGTGCCTCGAAGGGAGATAGCTATGGCTACACCTTC. This codes for CASKGDSYGYTF.

The V and J genes are TRBV29-1 and TRBJ2-5; 12 bases agree with TRBD1. Germline loops: CDR1 SQVTM, CDR2 ANQGSEA. The CDR3 runs to 14 residues. With 7 bases clipped from V and 4 bases from J, the junction kept 7 bases outside the gene matches. CDR3 sequence reads: CSAPGTGGTETQYF. The CDR3 region has the DNA TGCAGCGCCCCCGGGACAGGGGGCACAGAGACCCAGTACTTC.

At least ten counts were recorded for this clonotype. V usage is TRBV30 and J usage is TRBJ1-2; D remains unclear. This CDR3 comprises 15 residues. Trimming took off 0 bases at V and 2 bases at J, with 13 bases between the two ends. Germline V gives CDR1 GTSNPN, CDR2 SVGIG (reference sequence). The CDR3 sequence is CAWSVPRAPNYGYTF. The CDR3 region has the DNA TGTGCCTGGAGTGTACCCCGGGCTCCAAACTATGGCTACACCTTC.

As regards this clonotype: Mismatch with germline at one junction end may stem from a read error. V is TRBV6-8 and J is TRBJ2-5; D gene ambiguous. The CDR3 has 13 residues. Germline loops: CDR1 MNHGY, CDR2 SAAAGT. The CDR3 here is CVSSYDSQETQYF. DNA of the CDR3: TGTGTCAGCAGTTACGACTCCCAAGAGACCCAGTACTTC.